What follows describes a single T cell receptor (beta chain). Its antigen remains unknown. Random hexamers served to reverse transcribe roughly 0.5 to 1 ug RNA. Using its own MiXCR run on the immunoSEQ multiplex PCR reads, TCRdb lists one record per CDR3 protein. The table lists some 190,000 distinct CDR3 sequences, roughly 94% of them singletons. This entry belongs to a study of CD8 T cells in Susac syndrome. Broader study findings: The study recognized that its TCR sequencing and HLA analysis covered a relatively small number of individuals.

This CDR3 is 13 amino acids long. Per germline, CDR1 SQVTM and CDR2 ANQGSEA. J was trimmed by 4 bases and V by 7 bases; bases with no gene match: 5. The clonotype was recovered from a human donor in good health. Sequenced: CD4+ T cells from PBMCs. The chain is built from TRBV29-1 and TRBJ2-3, with 10 bases aligning to TRBD2. This CDR3 reads CSALAGVPDTQYF. As DNA, the CDR3 is TGCAGCGCCCTAGCGGGAGTGCCAGATACGCAGTATTTT.